The entry that follows covers one T cell receptor (beta chain) sequence. The antigen is not known. The PCR contained 60 Vbeta and 13 Jbeta primers. Generated by immunoSEQ multiplex PCR, the TCRdb table keeps only in-frame clones and is missing some. The profile covers 53,000 or so clones, with about 69% appearing a single time and roughly 7% taken by the ten largest. These data originate in a study of cytomegalovirus exposure and HLA in healthy donors. Study-wide results and limits: The likely origin of a cluster of highly shared sequence variants was a sequencing artifact. Most of the CMV-associated TCR beta chains (in a later analysis) appeared to be HLA-restricted. Overall, some 160 TCR beta chains were annotated as cytomegalovirus-associated. In an earlier analysis, most TCR beta V segments were productive about 87% or about 30% of the time.

This TCR derives from a man younger than 40 in good health and CMV-seropositive. The sample consisted of PBMCs.

The CDR3 sequence is CASARTGRVGTEAFF. The CDR3 region has the DNA TGTGCCAGCGCAAGGACAGGGAGGGTTGGCACTGAAGCTTTCTTT. The chain couples TRBV6-6 to TRBJ1-1; 8 nucleotides match TRBD1. CDR1 and CDR2 from the germline V gene are MNHNY and SVGAGI (reference sequence). Unmatched junction bases numbered 12, after V lost 8 bases and J lost 4 bases. The length of the CDR3 is 15 residues.